Listed below are T cell receptor beta chains from one sample, sequenced in a study of OX40 agonist ivuxolimab in advanced cancers. The method was immunoSEQ multiplex PCR; TCRdb's version includes in-frame clones alone and lacks a portion of them. The sample holds fewer than 80,000 clones, over 60% seen once. The sample in question was CD4+ or CD8+ T cells sorted from blood, obtained in a trial of the OX40 agonist ivuxolimab. These TCRs come from an adult with an advanced solid tumor such as melanoma, head and neck, liver or kidney cancer. CDR3s include the opening cysteine and the closing phenylalanine or tryptophan. The D gene is left open where the match is weak. Clone size is stated in some rows and not others, as once, few, many or a class when expanded.

clone_size d_call j_call v_call cdr3_aa cdr3_nt
NA NA TRBJ1-3 TRBV11-2 CASKQGLGGNTIYF TGTGCCAGCAAGCAGGGGTTAGGTGGAAACACCATATATTTT
medium-sized NA TRBJ2-1 TRBV6-6 CASSYTDEQFF TGTGCCAGCAGTTATACCGATGAGCAGTTCTTC
NA NA TRBJ2-1 TRBV19 CASSTYNEQFF TGTGCCAGTTCCACGTACAATGAGCAGTTCTTC
NA NA TRBJ1-2 TRBV29-1 CSANPSGAYGYTF TGCAGCGCCAATCCCTCTGGGGCCTATGGCTACACCTTC
few NA TRBJ1-1 TRBV20-1 CSAWVLTEAFF TGCAGTGCTTGGGTCCTCACTGAAGCTTTCTTT
NA TRBD2 TRBJ2-1 TRBV10-3 CAISLGLDGSEQFF TGTGCCATCAGTCTCGGACTAGATGGGAGTGAGCAGTTCTTC
NA NA TRBJ1-5 TRBV2 CASSEALPSGSGQPQHF TGTGCCAGCAGTGAAGCGCTTCCAAGTGGTTCTGGCCAGCCCCAGCATTTT
once NA TRBJ2-1 TRBV5-4 CASSAEMGARRAEQFF TGTGCCAGCAGCGCGGAAATGGGGGCGAGACGGGCTGAGCAGTTCTTC
NA NA TRBJ1-2 TRBV6-5 CASSYSMGGYTF TGTGCCAGCAGTTACTCGATGGGGGGCTACACCTTC
NA TRBD2 TRBJ2-7 TRBV27 CASSQREGDEQYF TGTGCCAGCAGTCAGCGGGAGGGCGACGAGCAGTACTTC
NA NA TRBJ1-5 TRBV2 CASRGPVSNQPQHF TGTGCCAGCAGGGGACCGGTAAGCAATCAGCCCCAGCATTTT
NA NA TRBJ1-2 TRBV28 CASSYPGGNYGYTF TGTGCCAGCAGTTACCCCGGGGGAAACTATGGCTACACCTTC
NA NA TRBJ2-2 TRBV15 CATSRVGSMNTGELFF TGTGCCACCAGCAGAGTTGGCAGCATGAACACCGGGGAGCTGTTTTTT
medium-sized NA TRBJ2-7 TRBV27 CASSFDEQYF TGTGCCAGCAGTTTTGATGAGCAGTACTTC
few NA TRBJ2-7 TRBV13 CASSSSLTYEQYF TGTGCCAGCAGCTCGAGCCTTACCTACGAGCAGTACTTC
NA TRBD2 TRBJ2-1 TRBV7-6 CASSFSSGSNEQFF TGTGCCAGCAGCTTCTCTAGCGGGAGCAATGAGCAGTTCTTC
few NA TRBJ1-1 TRBV5-1 CASSLEGFGTEAFF TGCGCCAGCAGCTTGGAAGGGTTTGGCACTGAAGCTTTCTTT
NA TRBD1 TRBJ2-1 TRBV9 CASSGGQLYNEQFF TGTGCCAGCAGCGGGGGACAGCTATACAATGAGCAGTTCTTC
once NA TRBJ1-5 TRBV19 CASGQGHTDSNQPQHF TGTGCCAGTGGCCAAGGACATACGGATAGCAATCAGCCCCAGCATTTT
NA TRBD1 TRBJ1-2 TRBV7-9 CASSLGDSRSLDYGYTF TGTGCCAGCAGCTTAGGGGACAGCCGTTCACTGGATTATGGCTACACCTTC
NA NA TRBJ1-2 TRBV5-8 CASSPWGSNYGYTF TGTGCCAGCAGCCCCTGGGGCTCAAACTATGGCTACACCTTC
NA NA TRBJ1-2 TRBV19 CASSLRTANYGYTF TGTGCCAGTAGTCTCAGGACCGCTAACTATGGCTACACCTTC
few TRBD1 TRBJ1-1 TRBV19 CASSRDRGSEAFF TGTGCCAGTAGTAGGGACAGGGGATCTGAAGCTTTCTTT
NA NA TRBJ2-3 TRBV7-3 CASSVGQNTDTQYF TGTGCCAGCAGCGTGGGACAAAACACAGATACGCAGTATTTT
NA NA TRBJ2-7 TRBV7-9 CASSASGGEQYF TGTGCCAGCAGCGCAAGTGGGGGCGAGCAGTACTTC
NA NA TRBJ1-2 TRBV28 CASIGARAGGSYGYTF TGTGCCAGCATTGGCGCTCGAGCGGGGGGCAGCTATGGCTACACCTTC
NA NA TRBJ1-2 TRBV9 CASSPEGWIKHGYTF TGTGCCAGCAGCCCAGAGGGGTGGATAAAGCATGGCTACACCTTC
NA NA TRBJ1-3 TRBV1 CTSSQRQGSGNTIYF TGCACCAGCAGCCAAAGGCAGGGGAGTGGAAACACCATATATTTT
NA TRBD2 TRBJ2-1 TRBV7-2 CASSLVRLAVYNEQFF TGTGCCAGCAGCTTAGTGAGACTAGCGGTCTACAATGAGCAGTTCTTC
NA NA TRBJ2-2 TRBV9 CASSVNPGGSGELFF TGTGCCAGCAGCGTCAACCCCGGGGGATCCGGGGAGCTGTTTTTT
NA NA TRBJ2-3 TRBV7-9 CASSLGAWAGTDTQYF TGTGCCAGCAGCTTAGGGGCGTGGGCCGGCACAGATACGCAGTATTTT
NA NA TRBJ2-5 TRBV19 CASRPGLNQETQYF TGTGCCAGCCGTCCAGGACTGAATCAAGAGACCCAGTACTTC
once NA TRBJ2-7 TRBV9 CASSPGWQAYEQYF TGTGCCAGCAGCCCCGGGTGGCAGGCCTACGAGCAGTACTTC
few NA TRBJ1-2 TRBV6-1 CASSEVGGVRYTF TGTGCCAGCAGTGAAGTTGGGGGGGTGAGGTACACCTTC
NA TRBD1 TRBJ2-5 TRBV6-5 CASSYPDRGRQETQYF TGTGCCAGCAGTTACCCGGACAGGGGAAGGCAAGAGACCCAGTACTTC
NA NA TRBJ2-7 TRBV4-1 CASSQEGYEQYF TGCGCCAGCAGCCAAGAGGGTTACGAGCAGTACTTC
few TRBD1 TRBJ2-5 TRBV29-1 CSVSGQGGTQYF TGCAGCGTTTCTGGACAGGGAGGGACCCAGTACTTC
NA NA TRBJ1-6 TRBV11-2 CASSLPPSPLHF TGTGCCAGCAGCCTACCACCTTCACCCCTCCACTTT
NA NA TRBJ1-4 TRBV6-1 CASSGGRLEKLFF TGTGCCAGCAGTGGAGGCAGGCTTGAAAAACTGTTTTTT
NA NA TRBJ1-1 TRBV7-8 CASSTTLGGTEAFF TGTGCCAGCAGCACAACTCTGGGGGGGACTGAAGCTTTCTTT
NA TRBD2 TRBJ2-3 TRBV11-3 CASSTGTSGSTDTQYF TGTGCCAGCAGCACAGGGACTAGCGGTAGCACAGATACGCAGTATTTT
once NA TRBJ1-1 TRBV29-1 CSGSQVQNTEAFF TGCAGCGGCTCACAGGTACAGAACACTGAAGCTTTCTTT
NA NA TRBJ1-1 TRBV11-2 CASSLQRDTEAFF TGTGCCAGCAGTCTACAGCGGGACACTGAAGCTTTCTTT
NA NA TRBJ1-1 TRBV18 CASSPPGQNTEAFF TGTGCCAGCTCACCCCCGGGCCAGAACACTGAAGCTTTCTTT
NA TRBD1 TRBJ1-1 TRBV6-5 CASSPTGGYTEAFF TGTGCCAGCAGTCCGACAGGGGGCTACACTGAAGCTTTCTTT
NA NA TRBJ2-1 TRBV7-2 CASSLGYEYNEQFF TGTGCCAGCAGCTTAGGATACGAGTACAATGAGCAGTTCTTC